These 13 T cell receptor beta chains came from one sample sequenced in a study of metastatic and nonmetastatic thyroid tumors. Prior to thyroid surgery, none of the patients had received any treatment. TCRdb re-called clones via MiXCR from the PCR reads. The table includes around 36,000 clones, approximately 30% detected once. The sample comprised blood. These receptors were collected from a female donor with papillary thyroid cancer or a benign thyroid nodule (not recorded which). Some clones in this sample may be carry-over from other donors' samples.

V is TRBV28 and J is TRBJ2-7, with D unclear. The CDR3 consists of 15 residues. CDR1 and CDR2 (germline): MDHEN, SYDVKM. V lost 2 bases, J lost 6 bases, and 17 bases lay in between. CDR3 amino acids: CASSLELSVRGEQYF. DNA of the CDR3: TGTGCCAGCAGTTTAGAACTATCGGTACGAGGCGAGCAGTACTTC.

This clone has just a few counts. The chain uses TRBV11-2 and TRBJ2-7; weak D call: TRBD1 (5 bases). This CDR3 region has 15 residues. V lost 1 base to trimming and J lost 2 bases, with 12 bases between them. Germline V CDR1 and CDR2: SGHAT, FQNNGV. The chain's CDR3 is CASSLGPDTAYEQYF. CDR3 DNA sequence: TGTGCCAGCAGCTTAGGCCCGGACACTGCCTACGAGCAGTACTTC.

Judged by abundance, this clone is medium-sized (0.01 to 0.1%). The genes are TRBV20-1 and TRBJ2-7; 7 bases agree with TRBD1. This CDR3 spans 13 amino acids. Germline V gives CDR1 DFQATT, CDR2 SNEGSKA (reference sequence). V lost 0 bases, J lost 3 bases, and 2 bases stayed unmatched. The CDR3 reads CSARDHRGYEQYF. Written as DNA, the CDR3 is TGCAGTGCTAGAGACCACAGGGGCTACGAGCAGTACTTC.

This clone was observed at least ten times. This rearrangement joins TRBV14 to TRBJ2-1; TRBD2 matches 12 bases. The V and J ends lost 4 bases and 1 base, in that order; junction bases with no gene match: 11. CDR1 and CDR2 (germline): SGHDN, FVKESK. The CDR3 has 19 residues. DNA of the CDR3: TGTGCCAGCAGCCCTGGAGGACTAGCGGGATCGGATTCCTACAATGAGCAGTTCTTC. It codes for CASSPGGLAGSDSYNEQFF.

This clone was seen just once. The chain combines TRBV20-1 with TRBJ2-7; tentatively, D is TRBD2 (6 bases). The CDR3 runs to 14 residues. With 0 bases removed from V and 2 bases from J, the gap between germline ends came to 11 bases. Germline V gene data show CDR1 as DFQATT and CDR2 as SNEGSKA (reference sequence). The CDR3 DNA sequence: TGCAGTGCTAGAGATCGGGGGAGGACCTACGAGCAGTACTTC. Translating it yields CSARDRGRTYEQYF.

This clone was detected only a few times. V is TRBV6-4 and J is TRBJ2-7; 7 bases align to TRBD1. From germline, CDR1 is MRHNA and CDR2 SNTAGT. J gave up 2 bases and V 8 bases, and 15 bases lay outside the gene matches. The CDR3 length is 16 residues. The CDR3 is CASPYRDSPNTYEQYF. Here the CDR3 DNA reads TGTGCCAGCCCCTATAGGGACAGTCCAAATACCTACGAGCAGTACTTC.

This clone was seen repeatedly, ten times or more. The sample has other DNA sequences that encode this CDR3 too. The rearrangement uses TRBV20-1 and TRBJ1-4, with 8 bases matching TRBD1. Trimming cost V 6 bases and J 7 bases; bases outside gene matches: 7. The CDR3 loop spans 13 amino acids. The germline V gene has CDR1 DFQATT and CDR2 SNEGSKA (reference sequence). In nucleotides, the CDR3 is TGCAGTGCCACCCACAGGGGGAGTGAAAAACTGTTTTTT. This translates into CSATHRGSEKLFF.

In the case of this clone: The CDR3 carries no conserved terminal phenylalanine or tryptophan, so it likely arises from a read error. CDR3 bases: TGTGCCAGCAGCTTAAGCCGGCAGGGGAATGATAATTCACCCCTCCACCTT. Translating it yields CASSLSRQGNDNSPLHL. The V and J genes are TRBV11-3 and TRBJ1-6, with a weak D call TRBD1 (6 bases). The germline gives CDR1 SGHNT, CDR2 YENEEA. The length of the CDR3 is 17 residues. V lost 2 bases, J lost 5 bases, and 16 bases lay in between.

This clone was observed a single time. The chain employs TRBV5-1 and TRBJ2-7; 10 bases fit TRBD2. The trim removed 3 bases at V and 7 bases at J, leaving 4 bases unmatched. Germline lookup yields CDR1 SGHRS and CDR2 YFSETQ. This CDR3 is built from 13 residues. As DNA, the CDR3 is TGCGCCAGCAGCTCTAGCGGGAGTGGTGAGCAGTACTTC. Amino acid sequence: CASSSSGSGEQYF.

The gene calls are TRBV11-2 and TRBJ1-6; D is unresolved. The V and J ends lost 1 base and 7 bases respectively, with 5 bases between them. This CDR3 is 13 amino acids long. Germline assignment: CDR1 SGHAT and CDR2 FQNNGV. This CDR3 reads CASSLGPNSPLHF. Written as DNA, the CDR3 is TGTGCCAGCAGCTTAGGTCCGAATTCACCCCTCCACTTT.

This clone was detected many times. This specimen includes other DNA sequences encoding the same CDR3. V is TRBV20-1 and J is TRBJ1-1; D not resolved. Germline values: CDR1 DFQATT, CDR2 SNEGSKA (reference sequence). V lost 0 bases and J 1 base, leaving 3 bases between the germline ends. This CDR3 is 12 amino acids long. The CDR3 loop is CSAREPNTEAFF. The CDR3 region has the DNA TGCAGTGCTAGAGAGCCGAACACTGAAGCTTTCTTT.

In this sample, this clone turned up a few times. This sequence joins TRBV27 and TRBJ2-7, with D perhaps assigned TRBD1 or TRBD2 (7 bases each). The CDR3 length is 15 residues. Trimming stripped 6 bases from V and 3 bases from J, with 18 bases between. Germline CDR1 reads MNHEY; CDR2 reads SMNVEV (reference sequence). The CDR3 region has the DNA TGTGCCAGCAGCCGACGGGGGGACAGTCTCTACGAGCAGTACTTC. This codes for CASSRRGDSLYEQYF.

There are many counts of this clone. The chain couples TRBV19 to TRBJ1-5; TRBD1 might be the D (6 bases). Trimming left V 7 bases short and J 1 base short, with 14 bases between. The germline V gene encodes CDR1 LNHDA and CDR2 SQIVND (reference sequence). There are 15 residues in the CDR3. CDR3 loop: CASTSPGASNQPQHF. CDR3 sequence (DNA): TGTGCCAGTACCTCTCCGGGGGCGAGCAATCAGCCCCAGCATTTT.